A single sample is the source of the 5 T cell receptor beta chains below, sequenced in a study of radiotherapy plus CTLA-4 blockade in lung cancer. The table came from immunoSEQ multiplex PCR; TCRdb's copy has only in-frame clones and leaves some out. Among tens of thousands of clones, about 72% were seen once, and the ten largest hold 2.5% to 3%. Sequencing was performed on peripheral blood, taken from a patient treated with radiotherapy plus ipilimumab. Every receptor here comes from a human donor with non-small cell lung cancer who had a complete response to radiotherapy plus ipilimumab.

The chain recombines TRBV27 with TRBJ2-7; 7 bases are a match to TRBD1. The CDR3 contains 17 residues. V gave up 1 base and J gave up 3 bases; unmatched junction bases: 12. CDR1 is MNHEY and CDR2 is SMNVEV in the germline V gene (reference sequence). CDR3 amino acids: CASSLYPPPTGSYEQYF. The CDR3 nucleotides read TGTGCCAGCAGTTTATACCCTCCCCCGACAGGGAGCTACGAGCAGTACTTC.

The chain is built from TRBV5-4 and TRBJ1-1, with 8 nucleotides matching TRBD1. Per germline, CDR1 SGHNT and CDR2 YYREEE (reference sequence). J was trimmed by 5 bases and V by 4 bases; bases with no gene match: 10. The CDR3 covers 15 residues. CDR3 bases: TGTGCCAGCAGCCCCAGGGGGCCGGATTGGACTGAAGCTTTCTTT. Translated: CASSPRGPDWTEAFF.

The chain links TRBV28 to TRBJ1-1; weak D call: TRBD1 (5 bases). From germline, CDR1 is MDHEN and CDR2 SYDVKM. V was pared by 3 bases and J by 3 bases, with 11 bases between. The CDR3 is made up of 14 amino acids. DNA of the CDR3: TGTGCCAGCAGTTTGTCCAGGGAGGACACTGAAGCTTTCTTT. It translates to CASSLSREDTEAFF.

The chain links TRBV5-6 to TRBJ1-1; no definite D call. The length of the CDR3 is 14 residues. Trimming took off 3 bases at V and 1 base at J, with 10 bases between the two ends. Per germline, CDR1 SGHDT and CDR2 YYEEEE. CDR3 in DNA: TGTGCCAGCAGCTATCCGTTCGGGAACACTGAAGCTTTCTTT. Amino acid sequence: CASSYPFGNTEAFF. Together with reference TRBV5-6 and TRBJ1-1, the CDR3 gives the full variable domain: DAGVTQSPTHLIKTRGQQVTLRCSPKSGHDTVSWYQQALGQGPQFIFQYYEEEERQRGNFPDRFSGHQFPNYSSELNVNALLLGDSALYLCASSYPFGNTEAFFGQGTRLTVV.

This clone was seen a few times. The rearrangement joins TRBV27 to TRBJ1-4; 7 bases match TRBD1. V gave up 4 bases and J gave up 5 bases; unmatched junction bases: 4. The CDR3 is 14 residues long. Germline loops: CDR1 MNHEY, CDR2 SMNVEV (reference sequence). This CDR3 is CASSSTGRNEKLFF. For the CDR3, the DNA is TGTGCCAGCAGTTCGACAGGGCGGAATGAAAAACTGTTTTTT.